The clone carrying this T cell receptor beta chain was recorded a few times. As yet, its antigen is unknown. This record belongs to a study of identical twins. Study-level points and caveats: Fewer insertions characterized abundant cord blood beta clonotypes, whereas memory repertoires showed none. Beta out-of-frame sequences displayed a weaker excess of sharing between twins.

The CDR3 totals 14 residues. Germline CDR1 and CDR2: MNHEY and SVGEGT. The V and J ends lost 7 bases and 6 bases respectively, with 18 bases between them. The cDNA had a unique molecular identifier and a template-switch universal primer site. TCRdb called the 5' RACE reads again in MiXCR, with one record for every CDR3 protein. Here the sample spans 200,000 to 250,000 distinct CDR3 sequences, 9.5% to 15% being singletons. The sample was also linked to a second study, of yellow fever vaccine responses in identical twins. This second study notes: Twin vaccine T cell responses reportedly seemed partly convergent, partly personalized.

The J gene is TRBJ1-1, the V gene TRBV6-2 or TRBV6-3; possibly TRBD1 for D (6 bases). Input material: memory (CD45RO+) T cells sorted from blood. This sequence was found in a woman under 30 in good health. The CDR3, as DNA: TGTGCCAGCACCGCCCTACAGGGTTTGGCTGAAGCTTTCTTT. It codes for CASTALQGLAEAFF.